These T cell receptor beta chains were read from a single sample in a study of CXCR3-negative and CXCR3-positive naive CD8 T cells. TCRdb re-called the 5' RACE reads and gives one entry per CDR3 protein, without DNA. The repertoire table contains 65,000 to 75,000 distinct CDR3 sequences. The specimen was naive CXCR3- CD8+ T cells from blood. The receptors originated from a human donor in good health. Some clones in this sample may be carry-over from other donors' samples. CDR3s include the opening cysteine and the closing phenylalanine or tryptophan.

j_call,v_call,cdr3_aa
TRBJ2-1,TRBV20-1,CSATPGGTGLNEQFF
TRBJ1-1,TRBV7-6,CASSLGLGLSTEAFF
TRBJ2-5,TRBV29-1,CSVELAGGQETQYF
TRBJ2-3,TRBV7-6,CASSLALGAATDTQYF
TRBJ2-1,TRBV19,CASSIGRNEQFF
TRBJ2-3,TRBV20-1,CSAREGYGGPDTQYF
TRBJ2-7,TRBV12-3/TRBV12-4,CASSSHGLSYEQYF
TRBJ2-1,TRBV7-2,CASSKGLQGAQPYNEQFF
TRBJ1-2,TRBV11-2,CASSLVGQGPYGYTF
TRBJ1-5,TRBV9,CASSPSRDRDQPQHF
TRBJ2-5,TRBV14,CASSHGWETQYF
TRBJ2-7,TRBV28,CASSLRDGRSEQYF
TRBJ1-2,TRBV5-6,CASRSRVGNYGYTF
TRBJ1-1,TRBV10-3,CAIREPGDYTLNTEAFF
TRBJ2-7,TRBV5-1,CASSVEPGTSYEQYF
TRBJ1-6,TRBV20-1,CSAREHGQGFNSPLHF
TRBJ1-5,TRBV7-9,CASSLEVGSNQPQHF
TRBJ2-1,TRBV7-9,CASSFLGTVTYNEQFF
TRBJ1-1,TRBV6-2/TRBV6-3,CASSRELRTEAFF
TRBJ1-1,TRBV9,CASSASGNTEAFF
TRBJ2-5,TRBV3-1,CASSKPTEPRQETQYF
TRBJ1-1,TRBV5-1,CASSLEGPPMNTEAFF
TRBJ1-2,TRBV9,CASSGQQGLDYNYGYTF
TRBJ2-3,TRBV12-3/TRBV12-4,CASTAGADTQYF
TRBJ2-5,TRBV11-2,CASSLVVETQYF
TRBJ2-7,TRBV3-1,CASSQNSYEQYF
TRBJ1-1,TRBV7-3,CASSLLTGTEAFF
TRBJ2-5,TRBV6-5,CASSQSGTTETQYF